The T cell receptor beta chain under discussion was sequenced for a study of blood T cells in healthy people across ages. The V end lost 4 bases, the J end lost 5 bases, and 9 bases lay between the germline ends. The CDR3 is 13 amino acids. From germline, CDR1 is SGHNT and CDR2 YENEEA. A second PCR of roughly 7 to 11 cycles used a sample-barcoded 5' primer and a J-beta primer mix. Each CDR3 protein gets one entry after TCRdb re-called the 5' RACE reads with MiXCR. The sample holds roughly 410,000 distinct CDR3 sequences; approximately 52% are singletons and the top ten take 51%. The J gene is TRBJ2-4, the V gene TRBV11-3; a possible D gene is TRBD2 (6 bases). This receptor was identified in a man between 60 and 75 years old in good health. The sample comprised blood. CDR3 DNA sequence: TGTGCCAGCAGCTCCCGCGGGGAAAACATTCAGTACTTC. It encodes CASSSRGENIQYF.